One and the same sample provided the 27 T cell receptor beta chains below, sequenced in a study of beta chain features in type 1 diabetes. Expressed TCRB transcripts were sequenced after all isolated RNA was converted to cDNA. Using immunoSEQ multiplex PCR, the repertoire was profiled, and TCRdb retains in-frame clones only, with some absent. In the table there are fewer than 150,000 clones, 6% to 7.5% of which are singletons. The specimen was central memory CD4+ T cells from blood. The receptors derive from a woman aged 25 to 39 in good health.

This clone was found a few times. The V and J genes are TRBV4-3 and TRBJ1-2, with 8 bases aligning to TRBD1. Unmatched junction bases numbered 7, after V lost 5 bases and J lost 8 bases. This CDR3 comprises 13 residues. The germline gives CDR1 LGHNA, CDR2 YSLEER. This CDR3 reads CASSSIDRGGYTF. Written as DNA, the CDR3 is TGCGCCAGCAGCTCCATAGACAGGGGCGGCTACACCTTC.

The genes are TRBV19 and TRBJ2-1, with TRBD1 identical over 7 bases. Looked up from germline, CDR1 is LNHDA and CDR2 is SQIVND (reference sequence). Trimming removed 5 bases from V and 5 bases from J; junction bases left unmatched: 9. The CDR3 is 15 residues long. CDR3 residues: CASSPRQGINNEQFF. CDR3 coding DNA: TGTGCCAGTAGTCCGCGACAGGGAATTAACAATGAGCAGTTCTTC.

The chain uses TRBV14 and TRBJ2-3; the match to TRBD2 covers 8 bases. The V gene end was trimmed by 4 bases and the J gene end by 3 bases; junction bases not matched to a gene: 12. This CDR3 has 17 residues. Germline CDR1 SGHDN, CDR2 FVKESK. The CDR3 protein is CASSPQVPGLGTDTQYF. The CDR3 DNA sequence: TGTGCCAGCAGCCCACAGGTTCCGGGACTAGGAACAGATACGCAGTATTTT.

This clone was seen only a few times. The J gene is TRBJ2-4, the V gene TRBV5-1; tentatively, D is TRBD2 (6 bases). From germline, CDR1 is SGHRS and CDR2 YFSETQ. This CDR3 has 14 residues. V was trimmed by 4 bases and J by 0 bases, leaving 8 bases between them. The CDR3 nucleotides read TGCGCCAGCAGCCCAGCGGGAGCCAAAAACATTCAGTACTTC. Translation: CASSPAGAKNIQYF.

This clone was seen only a few times. V is TRBV11-2 and J is TRBJ2-3; TRBD2 matches at 9 bases. The germline V gene has CDR1 SGHAT and CDR2 FQNNGV. V was clipped by 8 bases and J by 4 bases; unmatched bases: 10. The CDR3 sequence is 15 residues long. Here the CDR3 reads CASVPQGGRADTQYF. For the CDR3, the DNA is TGTGCCAGCGTCCCTCAGGGCGGGAGGGCAGATACGCAGTATTTT.

The gene calls are TRBV5-6 and TRBJ1-1; no definite D call. This CDR3 comprises 14 residues. Germline assignment: CDR1 SGHDT and CDR2 YYEEEE. V lost 0 bases and J lost 5, with 11 bases in between. The CDR3 coding sequence is TGTGCCAGCAGCTTGGTTTCTGGCCCGACTGAAGCTTTCTTT. It encodes CASSLVSGPTEAFF.

This clone was detected a few times. The J gene is TRBJ2-2, the V gene TRBV15, with a possible D match to TRBD1 (6 bases). Germline loops: CDR1 LNHNV, CDR2 YYDKDF (reference sequence). This CDR3 has 15 residues. V was trimmed by 6 bases and J by 4 bases, leaving 15 bases between them. This chain's CDR3 is CATRPNRDATGELFF. The CDR3 nucleotides are TGTGCCACCAGGCCGAACAGGGATGCCACCGGGGAGCTGTTTTTT.

This clone turned up a few times. The rearrangement links TRBV6-6 to TRBJ2-7; 11 bases align to TRBD1. This CDR3 region has 14 residues. Germline CDR1 and CDR2: MNHNY and SVGAGI (reference sequence). V lost 8 bases, J lost 2 bases, and 5 bases stayed unmatched. CDR3 loop: CASVGQGAAYEQYF. The DNA for the CDR3 is TGTGCCAGCGTAGGACAGGGGGCCGCCTACGAGCAGTACTTC.

This clone occurred many times. The chain employs TRBV30 and TRBJ1-2; D remains unclear. Germline CDR1 and CDR2: GTSNPN and SVGIG (reference sequence). Trimming pared 4 bases from V and 3 bases from J, leaving 9 bases between. The CDR3 is 12 amino acids. The CDR3 DNA is TGTGCCTGGAATGGGCTATACTATGGCTACACCTTC. Translation gives CAWNGLYYGYTF.

This clone has only a few counts. The gene calls are TRBV6-1 and TRBJ2-5; D gene ambiguous. Germline CDR1 reads MNHNS; CDR2 reads SASEGT. The V end was cut by 7 bases, the J end by 5 bases, with 20 bases between. The CDR3 is 15 amino acids. The CDR3 protein is CASTRETPKEETQYF. DNA for the CDR3: TGTGCCAGCACCCGCGAGACACCCAAAGAGGAGACCCAGTACTTC.

This clone was counted a few times. The chain links TRBV7-3 to TRBJ2-1, with TRBD2 matching 10 bases. V lost 5 bases to trimming and J lost 4 bases; unmatched junction nucleotides: 5. This CDR3 has 15 residues. Germline-derived CDR1 and CDR2 are SGHTA and FQGTGA. The CDR3 DNA reads TGTGCCAGCAGCCCGGGACTAGCGTTATACAATGAGCAGTTCTTC. Amino acids: CASSPGLALYNEQFF.

This clone was detected many times. The genes are TRBV14 and TRBJ2-1; the D gene is possibly TRBD2 (7 bases). Trimming left V 2 bases short and J 3 bases short, with 14 bases between. Germline CDR1 is SGHDN and CDR2 is FVKESK. The CDR3 has 16 amino acids. CDR3 nucleotide sequence: TGTGCCAGCAGCCAAACAGGGAGGGACTACTACAATGAGCAGTTCTTC. This codes for CASSQTGRDYYNEQFF.

The table lists this clone with a few counts. The rearrangement links TRBV29-1 to TRBJ1-4, with TRBD1 identical over 8 bases. This CDR3 comprises 14 residues. Germline V gene lookup returns CDR1 SQVTM and CDR2 ANQGSEA. V lost 4 bases, J lost 2 bases, and 3 bases stayed unmatched. The DNA for the CDR3 is TGCAGCGTTGGGCAGGGGGCGACTAATGAAAAACTGTTTTTT. Encoded protein: CSVGQGATNEKLFF.

This clone was found a few times. The same CDR3 arises from other DNA sequences in this sample as well. The chain couples TRBV7-2 to TRBJ2-1; D uncertain. The CDR3 runs to 13 residues. Trimming removed 3 bases from V and 4 bases from J, with 7 bases in between. Germline V gene sequence: CDR1 SGHTA, CDR2 FQGNSA. The CDR3, as DNA: TGTGCCAGCAGCTTGGCTAGGTACAATGAGCAGTTCTTC. Its protein product is CASSLARYNEQFF.

The chain is built from TRBV7-3 and TRBJ2-1, with 7 bases aligning to TRBD2. This CDR3 has 15 residues. The V segment lost 1 base and the J segment 4 bases; nucleotides outside the gene matches: 4. Germline V gene lookup returns CDR1 SGHTA and CDR2 FQGTGA. CDR3 nucleotides: TGTGCCAGCAGCTTAATCCCTAGCGGATACAATGAGCAGTTCTTC. It codes for CASSLIPSGYNEQFF.

This clone has only a few counts. The V call is TRBV28, the J call TRBJ2-6; 11 bases are shared with TRBD2. The J segment lost 0 bases and the V segment lost 4 bases, leaving 5 bases of the junction unmatched. Looked up from germline, CDR1 is MDHEN and CDR2 is SYDVKM. CDR3 length equals 18 residues. The CDR3 nucleotides are TGTGCCAGCAGTTCTCTAGCGGGAGGCTTCTCTGGGGCCAACGTCCTGACTTTC. Its protein product is CASSSLAGGFSGANVLTF.

The rearrangement links TRBV16 to TRBJ1-1; TRBD1 matches at 7 bases. The CDR3 has 14 amino acids. Germline CDR1 reads KGHSY; CDR2 reads FQNENV. Trimming removed 4 bases from V and 5 bases from J; junction bases left unmatched: 7. CDR3 residues: CASSPQGRETEAFF. CDR3 DNA: TGTGCCAGCAGCCCACAGGGGAGAGAAACTGAAGCTTTCTTT. The full variable domain, completed using reference TRBV16 and TRBJ1-1, is GEEVAQTPKHLVRGEGQKAKLYCAPIKGHSYVFWYQQVLKNEFKFLISFQNENVFDETGMPKERFSAKCLPNSPCSLEIQATKLEDSAVYFCASSPQGRETEAFFGQGTRLTVV.

This clone has a handful of counts. The chain is built from TRBV28 and TRBJ2-3; 9 positions match TRBD2. This CDR3 region has 15 residues. The germline CDR1 and CDR2 sequences are MDHEN and SYDVKM. After removal of 1 base from V and 8 bases from J, the junction contained 7 bases not matched to a gene. CDR3 nucleotide sequence: TGTGCCAGCAGTTTATCCGGCGGGAGGGCCCTTACGCAGTATTTT. It specifies CASSLSGGRALTQYF.

This clone has more than one count but fewer than ten. V gene TRBV5-5 combines with J gene TRBJ2-1; 9 positions agree with TRBD2. Germline CDR1 reads SGHKS; CDR2 reads YYEKEE (reference sequence). CDR3 size: 16 residues. The V gene end was trimmed by 0 bases and the J gene end by 3 bases; junction bases not matched to a gene: 4. This CDR3 is CASSLAGLASYNEQFF. CDR3 sequence (DNA): TGTGCCAGCAGCTTGGCAGGACTAGCGAGCTACAATGAGCAGTTCTTC.

There are many counts of this clone. The chain links TRBV14 to TRBJ2-3, with D possibly being TRBD2 (5 bases). V lost 0 bases, J lost 5 bases, and 12 bases lay in between. Germline V gene sequence: CDR1 SGHDN, CDR2 FVKESK. There are 15 residues in the CDR3. CDR3 nucleotides: TGTGCCAGCAGCCAAGATCTCGGGGTAAAAGATACGCAGTATTTT. It specifies CASSQDLGVKDTQYF.

The table lists this clone with a few counts. One junction end does not reproduce the germline sequence, and a read error may be involved. The V call is TRBV6-6, the J call TRBJ1-1; 8 positions match TRBD1. Germline V lookup: CDR1 MNHNY, CDR2 SVGAGI (reference sequence). The CDR3 sequence is 13 residues long. This chain's CDR3 is CATSVTGGTEAFF. The DNA of the CDR3 is TGTGCCACCAGTGTTACAGGGGGCACTGAAGCTTTCTTT.

The chain has TRBV28 and TRBJ2-7, with 8 bases lining up with TRBD2. Germline V gene data show CDR1 as MDHEN and CDR2 as SYDVKM. The junction had 12 bases not matched to a gene; V was cut back by 5 bases and J by 6 bases. This CDR3 is built from 15 residues. The CDR3 DNA reads TGTGCCAGCAGTCCTATGGGGACTAGAGGGAGCGAGCAGTACTTC. Translated, it gives CASSPMGTRGSEQYF. Full variable domain (outside the CDR3, taken from reference TRBV28 and TRBJ2-7): DVKVTQSSRYLVKRTGEKVFLECVQDMDHENMFWYRQDPGLGLRLIYFSYDVKMKEKGDIPEGYSVSREKKERFSLILESASTNQTSMYLCASSPMGTRGSEQYFGPGTRLTVT.

The chain uses TRBV19 and TRBJ2-1; TRBD2 matches at 10 bases. The CDR3 sequence is 15 residues long. In germline, CDR1 is LNHDA, CDR2 SQIVND (reference sequence). J was trimmed by 3 bases and V by 6 bases; bases with no gene match: 5. CDR3 residues: CASRVLAGDYNEQFF. The CDR3 DNA is TGTGCCAGTAGAGTTCTAGCGGGAGACTACAATGAGCAGTTCTTC. The entire variable domain, with the rest obtained from reference TRBV19 and TRBJ2-1, is as follows: DGGITQSPKYLFRKEGQNVTLSCEQNLNHDAMYWYRQDPGQGLRLIYYSQIVNDFQKGDIAEGYSVSREKKESFPLTVTSAQKNPTAFYLCASRVLAGDYNEQFFGPGTRLTVL.

This clone showed up just a few times. V is TRBV28 and J is TRBJ2-5; 12 nucleotides match TRBD2. The germline gives CDR1 MDHEN, CDR2 SYDVKM. The CDR3 runs to 15 residues. The V gene end was trimmed by 8 bases and the J gene end by 4 bases; junction bases not matched to a gene: 8. In DNA, the CDR3 is TGTGCCAGCCTCCTAGCGGGAGGGCCACGAGAGACCCAGTACTTC. This translates into CASLLAGGPRETQYF.

The chain has TRBV19 and TRBJ1-2; D remains unclear. The CDR3 loop spans 13 amino acids. The germline V and J ends were trimmed by 5 bases and 6 bases, with 13 bases remaining between them. Germline V gives CDR1 LNHDA, CDR2 SQIVND (reference sequence). The DNA for the CDR3 is TGTGCCAGTAGTGAGAGAACAGACGATGGCTACACCTTC. It translates to CASSERTDDGYTF.

The V gene is TRBV19, the J gene TRBJ2-3; 9 bases map to TRBD1. There are 16 residues in the CDR3. Trimming took 2 bases from V and 1 from J; bases not matched to a gene: 4. Per the germline V gene, CDR1 is LNHDA and CDR2 is SQIVND (reference sequence). The CDR3 sequence: CASSIQRTGGTDTQYF. The CDR3 DNA is TGTGCCAGTAGTATACAGCGGACAGGGGGCACAGATACGCAGTATTTT.

V gene TRBV11-2 combines with J gene TRBJ2-5; TRBD1 might be the D (6 bases). Trimming pared 5 bases from V and 2 bases from J, leaving 12 bases between. The CDR3 covers 14 residues. Germline-derived CDR1 and CDR2 are SGHAT and FQNNGV. The CDR3, as DNA: TGTGCCAGCAGCCTAAGGACAGTTCAAGAGACCCAGTACTTC. Its translation is CASSLRTVQETQYF.